These 10 T cell receptor beta chains originate from one sample sequenced in a study of T cell repertoires in cytomegalovirus infection. MiXCR, run by TCRdb on the reads, gives a single entry per CDR3 protein. The data hold tens of thousands of distinct CDR3 sequences, with approximately 20% observed a single time. No antigen is known for these receptors. The specimen was CD8+ T cells from cultured PBMCs, collected from culture after CMV antigen stimulation. These receptors were collected from a human donor in good health (CMV status not recorded). Some clones in this sample may be carry-over from other donors' samples.

The chain has TRBV6-5 and TRBJ1-1; D is unresolved. Germline CDR1 and CDR2: MNHEY and SVGAGI. V gave up 0 bases and J gave up 2 bases, with 10 bases separating them. CDR3 length: 15 amino acids. The CDR3 DNA is TGTGCCAGCAGTTACTCGAATGGAGTCAACACTGAAGCTTTCTTT. It yields the protein CASSYSNGVNTEAFF.

This clonotype was observed a handful of times. The chain links TRBV4-3 to TRBJ2-3, with 11 positions matching TRBD2. CDR3 length equals 19 residues. V lost 1 base, J lost 1 base, and 10 bases stayed unmatched. Germline-derived CDR1 and CDR2 are LGHNA and YSLEER. CDR3: CASSQVAGGPFFRTDTQYF. The CDR3 DNA follows: TGCGCCAGCAGCCAAGTAGCGGGGGGGCCATTTTTTCGCACAGATACGCAGTATTTT.

This clonotype was found a few times. V and J are TRBV12-3 or TRBV12-4 and TRBJ1-5, with D hard to call. Deletions cut 5 bases from V and 2 bases from J, with 16 bases between. CDR3 length: 16 amino acids. The DNA of the CDR3 is TGTGCCAGCAGTCACTCGGGAGCCGCAGGCAATCAGCCCCAGCATTTT. Protein: CASSHSGAAGNQPQHF.

The V and J genes are TRBV10-3 and TRBJ2-5, with 11 bases aligning to TRBD2. The length of the CDR3 is 16 residues. Germline V gene data show CDR1 as ENHRY and CDR2 as SYGVKD. Trimming removed 4 bases from V and 1 base from J; junction bases left unmatched: 5. In nucleotides, the CDR3 is TGTGCCATCAGTGTTGGGACTAGCGGTCTCCAAGAGACCCAGTACTTC. Its protein product is CAISVGTSGLQETQYF.

The V call is TRBV4-1, the J call TRBJ1-5; D might be TRBD1 (5 bases). This CDR3 comprises 15 residues. Trimming shortened V by 0 bases and J by 5 bases, and 11 bases separated the two germline ends. Germline-derived CDR1 and CDR2 are MGHRA and YSYEKL. CDR3 bases: TGCGCCAGCAGCCAAGAGTGGGGGGAATATCAGCCCCAGCATTTT. This sequence encodes CASSQEWGEYQPQHF.

This clonotype has more than one count but fewer than ten. In nucleotides, the CDR3 is TGTGCCAGCAGTTCCACAGGGGGCGGTGAGCAGTTCTTC. Amino acid sequence: CASSSTGGGEQFF. J is TRBJ2-1 and V is TRBV12-3 or TRBV12-4; 9 bases fit TRBD1. The CDR3 sequence is 13 residues long. The V gene end was trimmed by 4 bases and the J gene end by 9 bases; junction bases not matched to a gene: 4.

There are many counts of this clonotype. J is TRBJ2-3 and V is TRBV6-1; TRBD2 aligns across 14 bases. This CDR3 contains 15 residues. The V and J ends lost 3 bases and 6 bases, in that order; junction bases with no gene match: 2. Germline CDR1 and CDR2: MNHNS and SASEGT. DNA of the CDR3: TGTGCCAGCAGTGAGACTAGCGGGGGGGCGGATACGCAGTATTTT. It is translated as CASSETSGGADTQYF.

V is TRBV7-9 and J is TRBJ2-7, with a possible D match to TRBD2 (5 bases). Deletions cut 5 bases from V and 7 bases from J, with 12 bases between. Germline values: CDR1 SEHNR, CDR2 FQNEAQ (reference sequence). The CDR3 length is 12 residues. The CDR3 loop is CASSRRGWEQYF. The DNA for the CDR3 is TGTGCCAGCAGCCGCCGCGGGTGGGAGCAGTACTTC.

This clonotype was observed a handful of times. V and J are TRBV7-8 and TRBJ2-3; D is uncertain. The CDR3 extends over 14 amino acids. Germline CDR1 SGHVS, CDR2 FQNEAQ. Between the trimmed V and J ends, which lost 1 base and 0 bases, there was a span of 5 bases. The CDR3 bases are TGTGCCAGCAGCTTAGTCGGGAGCACAGATACGCAGTATTTT. Residues: CASSLVGSTDTQYF.

This sequence joins TRBV28 and TRBJ2-5, with 9 bases fitting TRBD1. The CDR3 is made up of 13 amino acids. V dropped 10 bases and J dropped 0; count of bases not matched to a gene: 3. Germline V gives CDR1 MDHEN, CDR2 SYDVKM. The chain's CDR3 is CAIRDRDQETQYF. The CDR3 bases are TGTGCCATCCGGGACAGGGACCAAGAGACCCAGTACTTC.